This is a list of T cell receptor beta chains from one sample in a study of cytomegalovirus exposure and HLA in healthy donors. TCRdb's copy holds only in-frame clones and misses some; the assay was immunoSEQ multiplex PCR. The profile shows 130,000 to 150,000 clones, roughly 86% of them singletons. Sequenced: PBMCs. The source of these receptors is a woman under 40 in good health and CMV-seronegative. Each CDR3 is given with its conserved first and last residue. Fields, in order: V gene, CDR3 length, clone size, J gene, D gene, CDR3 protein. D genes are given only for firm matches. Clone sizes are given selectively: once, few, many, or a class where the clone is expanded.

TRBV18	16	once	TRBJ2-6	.	CASSPSAGPGANVLTF
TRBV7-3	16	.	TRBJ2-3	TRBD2	CASSLTGTSVTDTQYF
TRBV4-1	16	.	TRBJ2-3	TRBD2	CASSHPSGGGTDTQYF
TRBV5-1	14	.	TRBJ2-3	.	CASSLGAEADTQYF
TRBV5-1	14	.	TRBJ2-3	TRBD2	CASSPGLAGDTQYF
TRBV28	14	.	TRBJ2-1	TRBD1	CASQGVSSYNEQFF
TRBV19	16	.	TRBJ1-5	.	CASSIPYPGFVQPQHF
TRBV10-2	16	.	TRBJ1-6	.	CASSDGRSSYNSPLHF
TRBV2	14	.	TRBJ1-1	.	CASRAGQMNTEAFF
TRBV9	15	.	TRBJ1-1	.	CASSVGPGMNTEAFF
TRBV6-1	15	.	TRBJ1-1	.	CASSGTPNPNTEAFF
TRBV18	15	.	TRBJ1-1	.	CASSLNREIGTEAFF
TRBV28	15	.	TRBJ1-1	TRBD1	CASVASTGRFTEAFF
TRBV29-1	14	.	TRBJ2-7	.	CSVGSYRQTYEQYF
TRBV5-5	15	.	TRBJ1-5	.	CASSLFQGWDQPQHF
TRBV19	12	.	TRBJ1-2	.	CASSITGYGYTF
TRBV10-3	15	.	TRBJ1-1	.	CAIRTSGLANTEAFF
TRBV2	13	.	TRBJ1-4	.	CASSLQGNEKLFF
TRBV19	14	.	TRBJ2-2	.	CASMRDFSTGELFF
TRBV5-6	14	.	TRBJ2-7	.	CASSLGGFVDEQYF